The rows below give T cell receptor beta chains drawn from one sample of a study of cytomegalovirus exposure and HLA in healthy donors. Clones were sequenced by immunoSEQ multiplex PCR, and TCRdb holds only the in-frame ones, with some missing. The profile shows under 150,000 clones, roughly two thirds of them singletons. Material: PBMCs. These receptor sequences come from a woman in her forties in good health and CMV-seronegative. Each CDR3 is given with its conserved first and last residue. Fields, in order: D gene, V gene, J gene, clone size, CDR3 DNA, CDR3 protein. A D gene is named only where the DNA matches it firmly. Not every row has a clone size; where given, it reads once, few, many or a size class.

d_call: TRBD1; v_call: TRBV5-8; j_call: TRBJ2-1; clone_size: .; cdr3_nt: TGTGCCAGCAGCTCCCGGACAGGATCCTACAATGAGCAGTTCTTC; cdr3_aa: CASSSRTGSYNEQFF
d_call: TRBD2; v_call: TRBV10-3; j_call: TRBJ2-5; clone_size: .; cdr3_nt: TGTGCCATCAGAAGAGCGGGGGCCCAAGAGACCCAGTACTTC; cdr3_aa: CAIRRAGAQETQYF
d_call: TRBD2; v_call: TRBV10-3; j_call: TRBJ2-1; clone_size: few; cdr3_nt: TGTGCCATCACCGAAGGACTAGCCAATGAGCAGTTCTTC; cdr3_aa: CAITEGLANEQFF
d_call: .; v_call: TRBV6-5; j_call: TRBJ1-6; clone_size: few; cdr3_nt: TGTGCCAGCGGCAGGACAGACGCTCGTTCACCCCTCCACTTT; cdr3_aa: CASGRTDARSPLHF
d_call: TRBD1; v_call: TRBV28; j_call: TRBJ1-5; clone_size: .; cdr3_nt: TGTGCCAGCAGACCGACAGGGAAAGTCAATCAGCCCCAGCATTTT; cdr3_aa: CASRPTGKVNQPQHF
d_call: TRBD1; v_call: TRBV4-1; j_call: TRBJ1-2; clone_size: .; cdr3_nt: TGCGCCAGCAGCCAATTTAGACAGGGGGGCTATGGCTACACCTTC; cdr3_aa: CASSQFRQGGYGYTF
d_call: .; v_call: TRBV9; j_call: TRBJ1-2; clone_size: .; cdr3_nt: TGTGCCAGCAGCCCGGGGGAGGGCTATGGCTACACCTTC; cdr3_aa: CASSPGEGYGYTF
d_call: .; v_call: TRBV5-1; j_call: TRBJ2-3; clone_size: .; cdr3_nt: TGCGCCACCGCTATGGGAGTGGGCACAGATACGCAGTATTTT; cdr3_aa: CATAMGVGTDTQYF
d_call: TRBD1; v_call: TRBV2; j_call: TRBJ1-2; clone_size: .; cdr3_nt: TGTGCCAGCAGTGAAATGACAGGGGGCTATGGCTACACCTTC; cdr3_aa: CASSEMTGGYGYTF
d_call: TRBD1; v_call: TRBV7-2; j_call: TRBJ1-6; clone_size: .; cdr3_nt: TGCGCCAGCAGCCCAGGGGGATACCCGGTGTGGACCCTCCACTTT; cdr3_aa: CASSPGGYPVWTLHF
d_call: .; v_call: TRBV5-1; j_call: TRBJ2-1; clone_size: .; cdr3_nt: TGCGCCAGCAGCATAAACAATGAGCAGTTCTTC; cdr3_aa: CASSINNEQFF
d_call: .; v_call: TRBV4-3; j_call: TRBJ2-3; clone_size: few; cdr3_nt: TGCGCCAGCAGCCAAGAGGCGCCAGGTGTCGGCACAGATACGCAGTATTTT; cdr3_aa: CASSQEAPGVGTDTQYF
d_call: .; v_call: TRBV7-8; j_call: TRBJ1-3; clone_size: once; cdr3_nt: TGTGCCAGCAGCTTAGAGGAGTTCTCTGGAAACACCATATATTTT; cdr3_aa: CASSLEEFSGNTIYF
d_call: TRBD1; v_call: TRBV19; j_call: TRBJ1-3; clone_size: few; cdr3_nt: TGTGCCAGCAGGACAGGGGCGTACTCTGGAAACACCATATATTTT; cdr3_aa: CASRTGAYSGNTIYF
d_call: TRBD1; v_call: TRBV5-1; j_call: TRBJ1-2; clone_size: .; cdr3_nt: TGCGCCAGCAATTCTAGCGGGACAGAGGGGAACTATGGCTACACCTTC; cdr3_aa: CASNSSGTEGNYGYTF
d_call: TRBD2; v_call: TRBV7-3; j_call: TRBJ2-3; clone_size: .; cdr3_nt: TGTGCCAGCAGCTTAGCGAGCGGGGGCACAGATACGCAGTATTTT; cdr3_aa: CASSLASGGTDTQYF
d_call: TRBD1; v_call: TRBV7-6; j_call: TRBJ1-3; clone_size: .; cdr3_nt: TGTGCCAGCAGCGTTGGACAGGGAAACTCTGGAAACACCATATATTTT; cdr3_aa: CASSVGQGNSGNTIYF
d_call: .; v_call: TRBV7-2; j_call: TRBJ1-4; clone_size: .; cdr3_nt: TGTGCCAGCTCCCCAGGGGTCAATGAAAAACTGTTTTTT; cdr3_aa: CASSPGVNEKLFF
d_call: TRBD1; v_call: TRBV19; j_call: TRBJ1-1; clone_size: .; cdr3_nt: TGTGCCAGTACTCTAAACAGGGGGCCGGGGCACACTGAAGCTTTCTTT; cdr3_aa: CASTLNRGPGHTEAFF
d_call: TRBD2; v_call: TRBV2; j_call: TRBJ2-1; clone_size: .; cdr3_nt: TGTGCCAGCAGTGAAGCGGGGCGGGGGAGCTCCTACAATGAGCAGTTCTTC; cdr3_aa: CASSEAGRGSSYNEQFF
d_call: .; v_call: TRBV6-4; j_call: TRBJ1-1; clone_size: .; cdr3_nt: TGTGCCAGCAGCATTGACAGGAACACTGAAGCTTTCTTT; cdr3_aa: CASSIDRNTEAFF
d_call: .; v_call: TRBV5-6; j_call: TRBJ2-6; clone_size: .; cdr3_nt: TGTGCCAGCAGCCTCGGGACATTCCTATCTGGGGCCAACGTCCTGACTTTC; cdr3_aa: CASSLGTFLSGANVLTF
d_call: .; v_call: TRBV28; j_call: TRBJ1-5; clone_size: .; cdr3_nt: TGTGCCAGCAGTTCCGAGGGGGTTAACAATCAGCCCCAGCATTTT; cdr3_aa: CASSSEGVNNQPQHF
d_call: TRBD1; v_call: TRBV5-4; j_call: TRBJ2-2; clone_size: once; cdr3_nt: TGTGCCAGCAGCATAGGACAGGCAGCGAACACCGGGGAGCTGTTTTTT; cdr3_aa: CASSIGQAANTGELFF
d_call: .; v_call: TRBV21-1; j_call: TRBJ1-2; clone_size: .; cdr3_nt: TGTGCCAGCACTTGGACAGGGGACCACGTCCGCTATGGCTACACCTTC; cdr3_aa: CASTWTGDHVRYGYTF
d_call: TRBD1; v_call: TRBV28; j_call: TRBJ1-3; clone_size: .; cdr3_nt: TGTGCCAGCAGCTACAGGGGCCCTGGGGGAAACACCATATATTTT; cdr3_aa: CASSYRGPGGNTIYF
d_call: TRBD1; v_call: TRBV2; j_call: TRBJ1-6; clone_size: once; cdr3_nt: TGTGCCAGCAGTGACGGGACAGTCGTCGGAGCATCACCCCTCCACTTT; cdr3_aa: CASSDGTVVGASPLHF
d_call: TRBD2; v_call: TRBV4-2; j_call: TRBJ2-2; clone_size: .; cdr3_nt: TGTGCCAGCAGCCAGCCGGGACTAGCGGGGGGAATGAACACCGGGGAGCTGTTTTTT; cdr3_aa: CASSQPGLAGGMNTGELFF
d_call: TRBD1; v_call: TRBV7-8; j_call: TRBJ1-6; clone_size: .; cdr3_nt: TGTGCCAGCAGCGACACTACAGGGGGCGGTTATAATTCACCCCTCCACTTT; cdr3_aa: CASSDTTGGGYNSPLHF
d_call: .; v_call: TRBV2; j_call: TRBJ1-1; clone_size: few; cdr3_nt: TGTGCCAGCAGTGAATACGGTGAATACACTGAAGCTTTCTTT; cdr3_aa: CASSEYGEYTEAFF
d_call: .; v_call: TRBV28; j_call: TRBJ1-2; clone_size: once; cdr3_nt: TGTGCCAGCAGTTCCCAGTGGGGCCTCGGAAGGGTCCGCTACACCTTC; cdr3_aa: CASSSQWGLGRVRYTF
d_call: .; v_call: TRBV15; j_call: TRBJ1-2; clone_size: .; cdr3_nt: TGTGCCACCAGCAGACTGGGGCTCAGGGATTATGGCTATGGCTACACCTTC; cdr3_aa: CATSRLGLRDYGYGYTF
d_call: .; v_call: TRBV19; j_call: TRBJ1-5; clone_size: .; cdr3_nt: TGTGCCAGTAGTATAGTACGGGACAATCAGCCCCAGCATTTT; cdr3_aa: CASSIVRDNQPQHF
d_call: .; v_call: TRBV12-5; j_call: TRBJ1-6; clone_size: .; cdr3_nt: TGTGCTAGTGGTTTGGTGGTAAGGGAGGGCAATTCACCCCTCCACTTT; cdr3_aa: CASGLVVREGNSPLHF
d_call: TRBD1; v_call: TRBV11-2; j_call: TRBJ1-2; clone_size: once; cdr3_nt: TGTGCCAGCAGCCCACCGGGACAGCTCTATGGCTACACCTTC; cdr3_aa: CASSPPGQLYGYTF
d_call: TRBD1; v_call: TRBV6-5; j_call: TRBJ1-6; clone_size: .; cdr3_nt: TGTGCCAGCAGGGGACAGGGCACCTATAATTCACCCCTCCACTTT; cdr3_aa: CASRGQGTYNSPLHF
d_call: .; v_call: TRBV7-6; j_call: TRBJ2-2; clone_size: .; cdr3_nt: TGTGCCAGCAGGGGCGGGCGCCAGAACACCGGGGAGCTGTTTTTT; cdr3_aa: CASRGGRQNTGELFF
d_call: TRBD1; v_call: TRBV12-5; j_call: TRBJ2-1; clone_size: .; cdr3_nt: TGTGCTAGTGGTTCGACTGACAGGGGGGTCTACAATGAGCAGTTCTTC; cdr3_aa: CASGSTDRGVYNEQFF
d_call: .; v_call: TRBV19; j_call: TRBJ2-3; clone_size: .; cdr3_nt: TGTGCCAGTAAGACGGGACACAGCACAGATACGCAGTATTTT; cdr3_aa: CASKTGHSTDTQYF
d_call: .; v_call: TRBV7-8; j_call: TRBJ1-2; clone_size: .; cdr3_nt: TGTGCCAGCAGCTCAGACTACACCGCCCATACGGATGGCTACACCTTC; cdr3_aa: CASSSDYTAHTDGYTF
d_call: TRBD2; v_call: TRBV5-6; j_call: TRBJ2-1; clone_size: once; cdr3_nt: TGTGCCAGCAGCTCTGGGTTCGGGGGGGGGAAAGGTGAGCAGTTCTTC; cdr3_aa: CASSSGFGGGKGEQFF
d_call: .; v_call: TRBV28; j_call: TRBJ1-4; clone_size: .; cdr3_nt: TGTGCCAGCAGCCCCCCTTCAACTAATGAAAAACTGTTTTTT; cdr3_aa: CASSPPSTNEKLFF
d_call: .; v_call: TRBV6-1; j_call: TRBJ1-5; clone_size: .; cdr3_nt: TGTGCCAGCAGTGAACAGGGAAATCAGCCCCAGCATTTT; cdr3_aa: CASSEQGNQPQHF
d_call: .; v_call: TRBV6-1; j_call: TRBJ2-3; clone_size: .; cdr3_nt: TGTGCCAGCAGTGAAGGGGGCAGGGACACAGATACGCAGTATTTT; cdr3_aa: CASSEGGRDTDTQYF
d_call: TRBD1; v_call: TRBV6-1; j_call: TRBJ2-2; clone_size: few; cdr3_nt: TGTGCCAGCAGTGGACAGGGTTGGAAGGCCGGGGAGCTGTTTTTT; cdr3_aa: CASSGQGWKAGELFF
d_call: .; v_call: TRBV2; j_call: TRBJ2-3; clone_size: .; cdr3_nt: TGTGCCAGCAAAGGCCGGGACTTTTCGCAGTATTTT; cdr3_aa: CASKGRDFSQYF
d_call: .; v_call: TRBV21-1; j_call: TRBJ2-2; clone_size: .; cdr3_nt: TGTGCCAGACAGGGGGTGAGAACCGGGGAGCTGTTTTTT; cdr3_aa: CARQGVRTGELFF
d_call: .; v_call: TRBV7-9; j_call: TRBJ1-5; clone_size: .; cdr3_nt: TGTGCCAGCAGCTTAAGCGAGGTGAAGCCCCAGCATTTT; cdr3_aa: CASSLSEVKPQHF
d_call: .; v_call: TRBV9; j_call: TRBJ1-4; clone_size: .; cdr3_nt: TGTGCCAGCAGCGTAGGGGGGCGGACTAATGAAAAACTGTTTTTT; cdr3_aa: CASSVGGRTNEKLFF
d_call: TRBD1; v_call: TRBV7-2; j_call: TRBJ1-2; clone_size: .; cdr3_nt: TGTGCCAGCAGCTTAACATGGGACAGGGCTGGCTACACCTTC; cdr3_aa: CASSLTWDRAGYTF